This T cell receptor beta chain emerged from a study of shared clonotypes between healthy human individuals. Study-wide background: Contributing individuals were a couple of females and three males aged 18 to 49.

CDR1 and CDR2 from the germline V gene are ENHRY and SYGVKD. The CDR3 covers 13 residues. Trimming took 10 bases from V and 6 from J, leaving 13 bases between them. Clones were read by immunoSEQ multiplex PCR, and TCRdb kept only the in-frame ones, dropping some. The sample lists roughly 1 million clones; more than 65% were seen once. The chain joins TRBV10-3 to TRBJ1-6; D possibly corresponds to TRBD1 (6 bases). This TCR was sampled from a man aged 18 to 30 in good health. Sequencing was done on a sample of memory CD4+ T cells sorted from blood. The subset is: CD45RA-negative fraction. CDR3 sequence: CASGDTPNSPLHF. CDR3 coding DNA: TGTGCCAGCGGGGACACACCTAATTCACCCCTCCACTTT.